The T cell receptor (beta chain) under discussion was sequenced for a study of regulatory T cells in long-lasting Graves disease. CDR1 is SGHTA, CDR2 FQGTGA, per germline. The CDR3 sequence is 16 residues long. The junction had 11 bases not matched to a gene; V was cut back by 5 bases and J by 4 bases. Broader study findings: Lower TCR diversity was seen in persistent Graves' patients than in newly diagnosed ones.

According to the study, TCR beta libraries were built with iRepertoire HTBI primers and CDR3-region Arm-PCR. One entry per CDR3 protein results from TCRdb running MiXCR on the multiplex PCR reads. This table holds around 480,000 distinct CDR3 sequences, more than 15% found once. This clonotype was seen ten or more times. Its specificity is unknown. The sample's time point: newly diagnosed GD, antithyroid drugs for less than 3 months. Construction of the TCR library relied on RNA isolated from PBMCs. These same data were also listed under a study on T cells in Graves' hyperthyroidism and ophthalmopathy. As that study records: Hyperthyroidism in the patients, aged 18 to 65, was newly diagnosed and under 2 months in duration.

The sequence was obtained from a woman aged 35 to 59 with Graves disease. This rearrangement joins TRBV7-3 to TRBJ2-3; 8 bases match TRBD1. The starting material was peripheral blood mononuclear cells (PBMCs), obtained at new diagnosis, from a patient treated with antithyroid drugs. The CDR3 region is CASSDTGQGSADTQYF. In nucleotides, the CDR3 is TGTGCCAGCAGCGACACTGGACAGGGTTCGGCAGATACGCAGTATTTT.